This T cell receptor (beta chain) comes out of a study of identical twins. The authors used template switching to add a universal primer site and gave cDNA unique molecular identifiers. TCRdb fed the 5' RACE reads into MiXCR, producing one record per CDR3 protein. The table includes 1.5 million to 2 million distinct CDR3 sequences, about 31% detected once. Details on this clonotype: Its antigen is as yet unknown.

Study-level results: Zero-insertion results could be subject to partial confounding by invariant MAIT and iNKT cells. Twin pairs' shared out-of-frame alpha sequences were enriched in low generation probability.

Sequencing used cord blood. This clonotype was sampled from a newborn girl in good health.

The chain's CDR3 is CASGSFTEAFF. CDR3 DNA: TGTGCCAGCGGATCGTTCACTGAAGCTTTCTTT. The chain employs TRBV28 and TRBJ1-1, with D hard to call. The CDR3 has 11 residues. V lost 8 bases and J 4 bases, leaving 8 bases between the germline ends. Germline values: CDR1 MDHEN, CDR2 SYDVKM.